The table lists the clone carrying this T cell receptor beta chain with a count of one. What it binds is unknown. Other DNA sequences in the sample encode the same CDR3. This entry belongs to a study of shared clonotypes between healthy human individuals. Study-wide context: For every donor, three CD4 naive, three CD4 memory, two CD8 naive and one CD8 memory plates were used. General study results and limits: Shared across a few donors were 4% to 6% of the naive CD4 clonotypes.

Each PCR replicate from the sorted subsets contained 150 to 250 ng DNA, which is around 30,000 T cell genomes. Profiling relied on immunoSEQ multiplex PCR, and the TCRdb table lists in-frame clones only, not all of them. This sample has 2 million to 2.5 million clones, with around 90% found just once. This CDR3 has 13 amino acids. The V and J ends lost 0 bases and 2 bases respectively, with 5 bases between them. CDR1 is SGHRS, CDR2 YFSETQ, per germline. Sequences were obtained from naive CD4+ T cells from PBMCs. Subset in this sample: CD45RA+ positively selected. The clonotype comes from a man between 18 and 35 years old in good health. Some clones in this sample may be carry-over from other donors' samples. The chain is built from TRBV5-1 and TRBJ2-5; D call uncertain. The CDR3 is CASSLGLQETQYF. The DNA for the CDR3 is TGCGCCAGCAGCTTGGGCTTACAAGAGACCCAGTACTTC.